The present TCR beta chain was sequenced within a study of blood T cells in healthy people across ages. CDR3 length equals 14 residues. The germline V gene has CDR1 SQVTM and CDR2 ANQGSEA. Combining a sample-barcoded 5' primer with a J-beta primer mix, a second PCR ran for about 6 to 11 cycles. TCRdb re-derived calls from the 5' RACE reads in MiXCR, one entry per CDR3 protein. The table records 750,000 or so distinct CDR3 sequences, roughly 25% of them present only once. This sample was also put to use in a study of T cells of mothers and their children.

The chain recombines TRBV29-1 with TRBJ2-5, with 9 bases matching TRBD1. The DNA end lines up better with TRBJ2-7; the J call may be wrong. The receptor was derived from a boy between 5 and 17 years old in good health. The material sequenced was blood. As DNA, the CDR3 is TGCAGCGTTGAAGCGGGACAGGGTATGTACGAGCAGTACTTC. This translates into CSVEAGQGMYEQYF.